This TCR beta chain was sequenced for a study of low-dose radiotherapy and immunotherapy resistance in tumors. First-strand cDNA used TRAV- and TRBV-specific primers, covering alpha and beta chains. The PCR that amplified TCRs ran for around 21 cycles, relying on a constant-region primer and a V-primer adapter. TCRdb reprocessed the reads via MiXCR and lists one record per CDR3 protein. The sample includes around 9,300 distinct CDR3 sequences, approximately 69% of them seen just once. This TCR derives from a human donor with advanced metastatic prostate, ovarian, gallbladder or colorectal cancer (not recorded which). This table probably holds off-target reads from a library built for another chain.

CDR3 amino acids: CASSEALPGGQYF. The DNA for the CDR3 is TGTGCCAGCAGTGAAGCCTTGCCGGGTGGCCAGTACTTC. The rearrangement joins TRBV6-1 to TRBJ2-5; D remains unclear. Per the germline V gene, CDR1 is MNHNS and CDR2 is SASEGT. V lost 0 bases, J lost 10 bases, and 12 bases lay in between. The CDR3 spans 13 residues.